The 20 T cell receptor beta chains below all came from one sample that was sequenced in a study of blood T cell repertoires in COVID-19. Data came from immunoSEQ multiplex PCR; TCRdb stores just in-frame clones and leaves some out. The sample includes around 320,000 clones, roughly 87% seen only once; the top ten take roughly 2%. The source material was peripheral blood. These TCRs come from a man aged 18 to 29 with active or convalescent COVID-19.

In its sample, this clone was seen once. This chain connects TRBV9 to TRBJ1-4; 8 nucleotides line up with TRBD1. Per germline, CDR1 SGDLS and CDR2 YYNGEE. V lost 4 bases, J lost 5 bases, and 7 bases stayed unmatched. The CDR3 sequence is 15 residues long. The CDR3 sequence: CASSFWGQANEKLFF. CDR3 coding DNA: TGTGCCAGCAGCTTTTGGGGACAGGCGAATGAAAAACTGTTTTTT.

This chain links TRBV6-2 or TRBV6-3 with TRBJ2-2, with 7 nucleotides matching TRBD2. The CDR3 contains 12 residues. V gave up 5 bases and J gave up 6 bases; unmatched junction bases: 0. Germline V lookup: CDR1 MNHEY, CDR2 SVGEGT. CDR3 bases: TGTGCCAGCAGTGGGGGGGCCGGGGAGCTGTTTTTT. Amino acid sequence: CASSGGAGELFF.

A single count supports this clone. J is TRBJ2-7 and V is TRBV3-1 (or the pseudogene TRBV3-2); TRBD1 might be the D (5 bases). The germline V and J ends were trimmed by 4 bases and 6 bases, with 16 bases remaining between them. Germline assignment: CDR1 LGHDT and CDR2 YNNKEL (reference sequence). The CDR3 consists of 14 residues. CDR3 in DNA: TGTGCCAGCAGCCCCGTTAGGGGAATCGGCGAGCAGTACTTC. This translates into CASSPVRGIGEQYF.

This clone was seen only a few times. This chain links TRBV11-2 with TRBJ1-2, with D possibly TRBD1 on 5 matching bases. CDR1 and CDR2 from the germline V gene are SGHAT and FQNNGV. The CDR3 sequence is 15 residues long. With 0 bases removed from V and 4 bases from J, the gap between germline ends came to 12 bases. As DNA, the CDR3 is TGTGCCAGCAGCTTAGATAGACTCAGGGCCTATGGCTACACCTTC. Amino acid sequence: CASSLDRLRAYGYTF.

This clone appeared a single time. The chain has TRBV5-1 and TRBJ2-1; 8 nucleotides agree with TRBD2. Germline V gene lookup returns CDR1 SGHRS and CDR2 YFSETQ. After removal of 4 bases from V and 5 bases from J, the junction contained 5 bases not matched to a gene. CDR3 size: 14 residues. CDR3 sequence (DNA): TGCGCCAGCAGCCACGGACTAGCCGACAATGAGCAGTTCTTC. This sequence encodes CASSHGLADNEQFF.

The gene calls are TRBV4-1 and TRBJ2-3; TRBD2 matches 7 bases. V gave up 1 base and J gave up 11 bases; unmatched junction bases: 12. CDR1 is MGHRA, CDR2 YSYEKL, per germline. CDR3 length: 15 amino acids. CDR3 nucleotide sequence: TGCGCCAGCAGCCAAGTGGGGGGGAGGGGACTCATGCAGTATTTT. It specifies CASSQVGGRGLMQYF.

The J gene is TRBJ1-4, the V gene TRBV5-3; the match to TRBD1 covers 10 bases. TRBV5-3 is annotated as an ORF whose role is uncertain. This CDR3 region has 15 residues. The J segment lost 7 bases and the V segment lost 5 bases, leaving 8 bases of the junction unmatched. This CDR3 reads CARRPGTGEAEKLFF. In nucleotides, the CDR3 is TGTGCCAGAAGACCGGGGACAGGGGAAGCTGAAAAACTGTTTTTT.

This clone appeared a few times. The chain combines TRBV6-1 with TRBJ1-6; D call uncertain. Germline V gives CDR1 MNHNS, CDR2 SASEGT. This CDR3 is 17 amino acids long. The germline V and J ends were trimmed by 2 bases and 0 bases, with 11 bases remaining between them. CDR3 residues: CASSESPPSSYNSPLHF. In DNA, the CDR3 is TGTGCCAGCAGTGAAAGTCCACCGAGCTCCTATAATTCACCCCTCCACTTT.

CDR3 in amino acids: CATSIQFSGNTIYF. The DNA of the CDR3 is TGTGCCACCAGCATCCAGTTCTCTGGAAACACCATATATTTT. The chain employs TRBV15 and TRBJ1-3, with D unresolved. Germline V CDR1 and CDR2: LNHNV, YYDKDF (reference sequence). This CDR3 has 14 amino acids. Trimming shortened V by 4 bases and J by 0 bases, and 7 bases separated the two germline ends.

The chain has TRBV3-1 (or the pseudogene TRBV3-2) and TRBJ1-2, with 9 bases that match TRBD1. CDR1 is LGHDT, CDR2 YNNKEL, per germline (reference sequence). The CDR3 is 15 residues long. V shed 7 bases and J 8 bases; nucleotides not matched to a gene: 14. CDR3 region: CASTKDRQGVRGYTF. The DNA of the CDR3 is TGTGCCAGCACCAAGGATAGACAGGGGGTAAGAGGCTACACCTTC.

V gene TRBV12-3 or TRBV12-4 combines with J gene TRBJ2-1; D is perhaps TRBD2 (5 bases). The CDR3 runs 13 residues. V lost 8 bases, J lost 1 base, and 9 bases lay in between. CDR3 in DNA: TGTGCCAGCTGCTGGACTTCCTACAATGAGCAGTTCTTC. This sequence encodes CASCWTSYNEQFF.

The V call is TRBV19, the J call TRBJ2-7; the match to TRBD1 covers 8 bases. The ends lost 5 bases at V and 4 bases at J; junction bases unmatched: 13. Germline values: CDR1 LNHDA, CDR2 SQIVND (reference sequence). The CDR3 consists of 16 residues. The CDR3 nucleotides are TGTGCCAGTAGTGCCGATGGCGTGGGACAGGTGTACGAGCAGTACTTC. This encodes CASSADGVGQVYEQYF.

The V call is TRBV5-1, the J call TRBJ2-3, with TRBD2 matching over 10 bases. Germline CDR1 reads SGHRS; CDR2 reads YFSETQ. The CDR3 is 15 residues long. With V trimmed by 5 bases and J by 6 bases, 9 bases remained unmatched. The CDR3 reads CASRGSGGAGDTQYF. CDR3 nucleotide sequence: TGCGCCAGCAGAGGGAGCGGGGGGGCAGGTGATACGCAGTATTTT.

The chain joins TRBV4-1 to TRBJ2-4; tentatively, D is TRBD1 (6 bases). This CDR3 contains 18 residues. Trimming removed 0 bases at V and 5 bases at J, with 20 bases between. Looked up from germline, CDR1 is MGHRA and CDR2 is YSYEKL. The CDR3 region has the DNA TGCGCCAGCAGCCAAGAATATGGGACAAGGTCCCCCCAAAACATTCAGTACTTC. The encoded protein is CASSQEYGTRSPQNIQYF.

This chain joins TRBV4-1 and TRBJ1-5; D gene uncertain. The CDR3 totals 16 residues. Germline V lookup: CDR1 MGHRA, CDR2 YSYEKL. The V gene lost 0 bases and the J gene lost 8 bases, with 17 bases spanning the gap. The CDR3: CASSQDFGGAGKPQHF. For the CDR3, the DNA is TGCGCCAGCAGCCAAGATTTTGGAGGCGCCGGTAAGCCCCAGCATTTT.

The V call is TRBV6-5, the J call TRBJ1-2; D remains ambiguous. Trimming removed 8 bases from V and 6 bases from J, with 16 bases in between. The CDR3 totals 13 residues. Per germline, CDR1 MNHEY and CDR2 SVGAGI. The CDR3 region has the DNA TGTGCCAGCGCGAGGGAGGGTGAGGATGGCTACACCTTC. This translates into CASAREGEDGYTF.

The gene calls are TRBV9 and TRBJ1-2; 7 bases are shared with TRBD1. The ends lost 5 bases at V and 7 bases at J; junction bases unmatched: 11. The germline V gene has CDR1 SGDLS and CDR2 YYNGEE. The CDR3 length is 14 residues. Here the CDR3 reads CASRDRDSAGGYTF. For the CDR3, the DNA is TGTGCCAGCAGGGACCGGGACAGTGCTGGTGGCTACACCTTC.

This sequence joins TRBV9 and TRBJ1-5, with D hard to call. V dropped 0 bases and J dropped 4 bases, with 5 bases sitting between them. Germline V lookup: CDR1 SGDLS, CDR2 YYNGEE. The CDR3 runs 13 residues. CDR3 DNA sequence: TGTGCCAGCAGCGTAGCTGTGAATCAGCCCCAGCATTTT. Translation: CASSVAVNQPQHF.

V gene TRBV4-1 combines with J gene TRBJ2-3; 7 positions agree with TRBD2. This CDR3 has 13 amino acids. The V segment lost 0 bases and the J segment 8 bases; nucleotides outside the gene matches: 2. Per germline, CDR1 MGHRA and CDR2 YSYEKL. CDR3 nucleotides: TGCGCCAGCAGCCAAGAAGGGAGGGGTACGCAGTATTTT. Translation gives CASSQEGRGTQYF.

The rearrangement links TRBV13 to TRBJ2-1; D is perhaps TRBD2 (5 bases). Trimming shortened V by 4 bases and J by 6 bases, and 13 bases separated the two germline ends. This CDR3 spans 14 amino acids. Germline V gene lookup returns CDR1 PRHDT and CDR2 FYEKMQ (reference sequence). Here the CDR3 reads CASSSWLRANEQFF. DNA for the CDR3: TGTGCCAGCAGCTCCTGGCTGAGGGCCAATGAGCAGTTCTTC.